This TCR beta chain was documented in a study of type 1 regulatory T cells. Overall study context: T-allo10 is an in vitro-generated, Tr1-enriched CD4 T cell product specific for alloantigen.

CDR1 and CDR2 (germline): MNHNS, SASEGT. Trimming cost V 6 bases and J 8 bases; bases outside gene matches: 8. The CDR3 is made up of 15 amino acids. TCRdb independently ran MiXCR on the reads; one entry per CDR3 protein. The sample lists 70,000 or so distinct CDR3 sequences, less than 25% occurring once. This clonotype has a count of ten or more. Its antigen is currently unknown. Study results and caveats: Compared with non-Tr1 cells, Tr1 cells showed a narrower TCR repertoire.

This sequence joins TRBV6-1 and TRBJ1-6; TRBD1 matches at 9 bases. The sequencing input was cultured type 1 regulatory T (Tr1) cells, either the whole culture or a sorted fraction (not recorded which). This receptor was obtained from a human donor in good health. CDR3 loop: CASRSSGTGHSPLHF. The DNA for the CDR3 is TGTGCCAGCAGAAGTTCCGGGACAGGGCATTCACCCCTCCACTTT.